The rows below give T cell receptor beta chains drawn from one sample of a study of T cell responses to AZD1222 COVID-19 vaccine. Measured with immunoSEQ multiplex PCR; TCRdb has only the in-frame clones, and not every one. The sample shows about 110,000 clones, around 85% of them seen only once. The specimen comprised peripheral blood, sampled on day 0 of AZD1222 vaccination. The receptors were gathered from an adult in good health. CDR3s include the opening cysteine and the closing phenylalanine or tryptophan. A D gene is named only where the DNA matches it firmly. Clone sizes are given selectively: once, few, many, or a class where the clone is expanded.

clone size | J gene | V gene | D gene | CDR3 DNA | CDR3 protein
- | TRBJ1-2 | TRBV7-2 | - | TGTGCCAGCAGCTCTACAGACGCTTATGGCTACACCTTC | CASSSTDAYGYTF
- | TRBJ2-3 | TRBV7-2 | TRBD2 | TGTGCCAGCAGCCGCGGGGGGAGTGGCACAGATACGCAGTATTTT | CASSRGGSGTDTQYF
- | TRBJ2-3 | TRBV3-1/TRBV3-2 | - | TGTGCCAGCAGCCAAGATTGGCGTACAGATACGCAGTATTTT | CASSQDWRTDTQYF
- | TRBJ1-2 | TRBV7-2 | - | TGTGCCAGCAGCTTAGCGCGCAGGCGGAGTTATGGCTACACCTTC | CASSLARRRSYGYTF
few | TRBJ1-5 | TRBV6-2/TRBV6-3 | - | TGTGCCAGCAGTTCGGACGCGGTAAGCCAGCCCCAGCATTTT | CASSSDAVSQPQHF
once | TRBJ1-2 | TRBV6-1 | TRBD1 | TGTGCCAGCAGTGAAGGGTTAAGGGGACAGGGGCATGGCTACACCTTC | CASSEGLRGQGHGYTF
- | TRBJ1-4 | TRBV2 | - | TGTGCCAGCAGTGAAAAGGTGACAGCACTGTTTTTT | CASSEKVTALFF
- | TRBJ2-7 | TRBV6-2/TRBV6-3 | - | TGTGCCAGCAGTTACGGTAGCCCCGAGCAGTACTTC | CASSYGSPEQYF
few | TRBJ1-2 | TRBV29-1 | - | TGCAGCGCCGGACGTACTAACTATGGCTACACCTTC | CSAGRTNYGYTF
- | TRBJ1-1 | TRBV25-1 | - | TGTGCCAGCAGTGGGGTAAGGGCGTCCCCTGAAGCTTTCTTT | CASSGVRASPEAFF
- | TRBJ1-3 | TRBV15 | - | TGTGCCACCAGCAGAGATTTGTCTGGAAACACCATATATTTT | CATSRDLSGNTIYF
- | TRBJ1-1 | TRBV19 | - | TGTGCCAGTAGTATAGATCGGGGTTCTGAAGCTTTCTTT | CASSIDRGSEAFF
- | TRBJ2-7 | TRBV12-3/TRBV12-4 | - | TGTGCCAGCAGTTCCCCGAATCCCTACGAGCAGTACTTC | CASSSPNPYEQYF
- | TRBJ1-6 | TRBV19 | - | TGTGCCAGTAGGACAGCTCAAAATTCACCCCTCCACTTT | CASRTAQNSPLHF
- | TRBJ1-2 | TRBV19 | - | TGTGCCAGTAGTAGTGGTCGGGGCCCCTATGGCTACACCTTC | CASSSGRGPYGYTF
- | TRBJ1-2 | TRBV2 | - | TGTGCCAGCAGCGCACCGGTTTATGGCTACACCTTC | CASSAPVYGYTF
- | TRBJ2-2 | TRBV19 | TRBD1 | TGTGCCAGTAGTATACCCGGGACAGGGGCCGGGGAGCTGTTTTTT | CASSIPGTGAGELFF
once | TRBJ1-1 | TRBV7-6 | TRBD1 | TGTGCCAGCAGCACGCTCCGGGGACAGGCTGAAGTTTTCTTT | CASSTLRGQAEVFF
once | TRBJ1-1 | TRBV6-6 | - | TGTGCCAGCAGTTACTCGGTTGCCAGACAGTTCTTT | CASSYSVARQFF
- | TRBJ2-7 | TRBV28 | - | TGTGCCAGCAGTTTCATAGAAAACCTCTCCTACGAGCAGTACTTC | CASSFIENLSYEQYF
- | TRBJ1-2 | TRBV28 | TRBD1 | TGTGCCAGCAGATGGAGACGGGACAGGGGTGGTGGCTACACCTTC | CASRWRRDRGGGYTF
- | TRBJ2-2 | TRBV5-6 | - | TGTGCCAGCAGCTTGAACCAGAACACCGGGGAGCTGTTTTTT | CASSLNQNTGELFF
- | TRBJ1-1 | TRBV23-1 | TRBD1 | TGCGCCAGCAGTCAATCTGGGGGAGGGGACAGTGAAGCTTTCTTT | CASSQSGGGDSEAFF
- | TRBJ2-2 | TRBV14 | - | TGTGCCAGCAGCCAAGTCGACACCGGGGAGCTGTTTTTT | CASSQVDTGELFF
- | TRBJ2-2 | TRBV5-1 | - | TGCGCCAGCAGCTTGGGGGGAGAGAACACCGGGGAGCTGTTTTTT | CASSLGGENTGELFF
- | TRBJ1-2 | TRBV11-3 | - | TGTGCCAGCAGCTTAGATCCAAGGAGTGGCTACACCTTC | CASSLDPRSGYTF
- | TRBJ1-4 | TRBV9 | TRBD1 | TGTGCCACAGACCACCACGCGAGATACAGGGGACATGAAAAACTGTTTTTT | CATDHHARYRGHEKLFF
- | TRBJ1-4 | TRBV7-2 | - | TGTGCCAGCAGCGCCCGGATGGTTGATGAAAAACTGTTTTTT | CASSARMVDEKLFF
- | TRBJ1-4 | TRBV5-5 | - | TGTGCCAGCAGCTTGGCCAGCACTGAAAAACTGTTTTTT | CASSLASTEKLFF
- | TRBJ2-7 | TRBV6-2/TRBV6-3 | - | TGTGCCAGCAGTACCAAGGACGGTCCCTACGAGCAGTACTTC | CASSTKDGPYEQYF
- | TRBJ1-2 | TRBV28 | TRBD1 | TGTGCCAGCAGCCGCTCGGGACAGACCTTTGGCTACACCTTC | CASSRSGQTFGYTF
- | TRBJ1-2 | TRBV30 | TRBD1 | TGTGCCTTTCCTACAGGGGGTAGCGGCTATGGCTACACCTTC | CAFPTGGSGYGYTF
few | TRBJ2-3 | TRBV7-2 | TRBD2 | TGTGCCAGCAGCGCCAGCGGGGACTATACGCAGTATTTT | CASSASGDYTQYF
- | TRBJ1-6 | TRBV19 | - | TGTGCTAGTACCCGAAAATTCTTGGTTGACGGTTCACCCCTCCACTTT | CASTRKFLVDGSPLHF
- | TRBJ1-4 | TRBV7-9 | TRBD1 | TGTGCCAGCAGCCTACAGGGGGCTGAAAAACTGTTTTTT | CASSLQGAEKLFF
- | TRBJ2-7 | TRBV5-1 | TRBD1 | TGCGCCAGCAGCCAGGGACAGGGGGGCTACGAGCAGTACTTC | CASSQGQGGYEQYF
- | TRBJ1-1 | TRBV7-9 | - | TGTGCCAGCAGCTTATATGCAGGGGAGACTGAAGCTTTCTTT | CASSLYAGETEAFF
- | TRBJ1-2 | TRBV19 | - | TGTGCCAGTAAGATAAGGGCAGGTCTGCAGGATAACTATGGCTACACCTTC | CASKIRAGLQDNYGYTF
- | TRBJ2-2 | TRBV5-6 | - | TGTGCCAGCAGCTTGGGCGAGGTTCGTAGAGGGCCCGGGGAGCTGTTTTTT | CASSLGEVRRGPGELFF
- | TRBJ1-3 | TRBV7-2 | TRBD1 | TGTGCCAGCAGCCCTGCAGGGGGGCTTTCTGGAAACACCATATATTTT | CASSPAGGLSGNTIYF
- | TRBJ2-5 | TRBV28 | - | TGTGCCAGCAGTCCTGAGACAGAGACCCAGTACTTC | CASSPETETQYF
- | TRBJ2-6 | TRBV5-6 | - | TGTGCCAGCACGAATAGTGCTGGGGCCAACGTCCTGACTTTC | CASTNSAGANVLTF
- | TRBJ2-7 | TRBV28 | - | TGTGCCAGCAGTTCCGCCCGGGACGGCTACGAGCAGTACTTC | CASSSARDGYEQYF
- | TRBJ2-5 | TRBV4-3 | - | TGCGCCAGCAGCCAAGGACTAGTAGAAGAGACCCAGTACTTC | CASSQGLVEETQYF
once | TRBJ2-7 | TRBV21-1 | - | TGTGCCAGCATCAACGGGATCTCCTACGAGCAGTACTTC | CASINGISYEQYF
once | TRBJ1-5 | TRBV27 | - | TGTGCCAGCAGTTTAGTAAGCAATCAGCCCCAGCATTTT | CASSLVSNQPQHF
- | TRBJ2-2 | TRBV6-5 | - | TGTGCCAGCAGTTACCCTGGCATTCGAGGCACCGGGGAGCTGTTTTTT | CASSYPGIRGTGELFF
few | TRBJ2-1 | TRBV4-1 | TRBD2 | TGCGCCAGCAGCCAAGATCCACCGGGGGGGCACAATGAGCAGTTCTTC | CASSQDPPGGHNEQFF
- | TRBJ1-2 | TRBV12-3/TRBV12-4 | - | TGTGCCAGCAGTTTTGACAGCTATGGCTACACCTTC | CASSFDSYGYTF
- | TRBJ2-7 | TRBV28 | - | TGTGCCAGCAGTCAACTAGGGGGTGAGCAGTACTTC | CASSQLGGEQYF
- | TRBJ2-5 | TRBV7-9 | TRBD1 | TGTGCCAGCAGCCCCCTGGGACAGCCAGAAGAGACCCAGTACTTC | CASSPLGQPEETQYF
few | TRBJ1-6 | TRBV7-9 | TRBD1 | TGTGCCAGCAGCTCTATCCGCCGGGACAGGGCTTCCTCACCCCTCCACTTT | CASSSIRRDRASSPLHF
- | TRBJ1-6 | TRBV27 | - | TGTGCCAGCAGTTTACAGGGAATGAATTCACCCCTCCACTTT | CASSLQGMNSPLHF
- | TRBJ2-7 | TRBV7-8 | - | TGTGCCAGCAGCTTAGGGGTTTCTCGCTACGAGCAGTACTTC | CASSLGVSRYEQYF